This TCR beta chain was identified during a study of shared clonotypes between healthy human individuals. This CDR3 is built from 15 residues. Trimming removed 4 bases at V and 0 bases at J, with 13 bases between. Per the germline V gene, CDR1 is SGDLS and CDR2 is YYNGEE. Investigators spread the genomic DNA of each subset evenly over several immunoSEQ plates. Profiling relied on immunoSEQ multiplex PCR, and the TCRdb table lists in-frame clones only, not all of them. Of under 1,100,000 clones in the sample, around four fifths are singletons; the top ten hold about 1.5%. The source material was memory CD4+ T cells sorted from blood. Subset reported: CD45RA-negative fraction. The chain has TRBV9 and TRBJ1-1; D gene unclear. This clonotype originated in a man between 18 and 29 years old in good health. In nucleotides, the CDR3 is TGTGCCAGCAGCACCCGGGTGGATCTGAACACTGAAGCTTTCTTT. Protein: CASSTRVDLNTEAFF. The full variable domain, its missing parts supplied by reference TRBV9 and TRBJ1-1, is DSGVTQTPKHLITATGQRVTLRCSPRSGDLSVYWYQQSLDQGLQFLIQYYNGEERAKGNILERFSAQQFPDLHSELNLSSLELGDSALYFCASSTRVDLNTEAFFGQGTRLTVV.